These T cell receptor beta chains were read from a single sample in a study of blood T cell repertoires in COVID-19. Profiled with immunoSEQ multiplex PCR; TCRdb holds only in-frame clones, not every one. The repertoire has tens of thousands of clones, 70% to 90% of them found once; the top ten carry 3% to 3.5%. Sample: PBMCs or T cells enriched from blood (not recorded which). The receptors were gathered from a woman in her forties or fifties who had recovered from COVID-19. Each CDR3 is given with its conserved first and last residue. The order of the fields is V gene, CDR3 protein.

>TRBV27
CASSLAKGTGGDEQYF
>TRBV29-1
CSVLGQGETQYF
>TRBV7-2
CASNLSGRNTGELFF
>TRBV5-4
CASSLGGQGTDTQYF
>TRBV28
CASSSLSRETQYF
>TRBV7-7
CASSPGTDYEQYF
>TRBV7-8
CASSLADRGLFNSPLHF
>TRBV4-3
CASSQDLGDRGNTEAFF
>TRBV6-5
CATTGTGGYTQYF
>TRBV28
CASSSQGPGNTIYF
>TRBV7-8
CASSIQEWSRGYTF
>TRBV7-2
CASSLDAGIYEQYF
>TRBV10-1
CATSEYFTEAFF
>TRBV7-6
CASSFKLAQSSYNEQFF
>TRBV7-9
CASRVGASETEAFF
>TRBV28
CASSDGIRLFF
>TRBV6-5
CASSPPVGDTQYF
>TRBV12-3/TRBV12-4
CASSLGQRGKLFF
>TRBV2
CASRGTFSYEQYF
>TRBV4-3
CASSQGGVRSPLHF
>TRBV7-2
CASSSQGPLDNEQFF
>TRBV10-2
CATRLAVPTYEQYF
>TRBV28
CASSPARAGASDEQFF
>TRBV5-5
CASKPAGETQYF
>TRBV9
CASSRGGNYGYTF
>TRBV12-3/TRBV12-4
CASSFTGGGEAFF
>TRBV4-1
CASSQYNRASYEQYF
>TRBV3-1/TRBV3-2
CASSRLTQYWCSPLHF
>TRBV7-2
CASSLGSRGLPGEKLFF
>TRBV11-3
CASSLGGTSGGADTQYF
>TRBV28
CASSSASGGVKFF
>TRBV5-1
CASSLGPWSSAEAFF
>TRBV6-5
CASSSSVYGYTF
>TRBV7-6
CASSPPGQEKNTEAFF
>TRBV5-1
CASSLADGANYGYTF
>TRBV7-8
CASSRGSGTRTDTQYF